These 7 T cell receptor beta chains were all obtained from the same sample, sequenced in a study of CD8+ T cells in alopecia areata. Following RNA extraction, reverse transcription yielded cDNA that acted as the sequencing template. The protocol was immunoSEQ multiplex PCR, while the TCRdb copy is restricted to in-frame clones and leaves out a portion. The sample holds roughly 73,000 clones, over 25% seen once. Treatment here: oral pan-JAK inhibitor, 5-10 mg twice daily. Here the sequenced sample was CD8+ T cells sorted from blood, taken at week 4, from a patient treated with tofacitinib. Every receptor here comes from a human donor with alopecia areata.

This clone was seen a few times. The chain employs TRBV6-5 and TRBJ1-2; D is possibly TRBD1 (5 bases). Per the germline V gene, CDR1 is MNHEY and CDR2 is SVGAGI. The V and J ends lost 2 bases and 6 bases respectively, with 7 bases between them. The CDR3 runs to 12 residues. CDR3 amino acids: CASSYGGNGYTF. The DNA of the CDR3 is TGTGCCAGCAGTTACGGGGGTAATGGCTACACCTTC.

The J gene is TRBJ2-7, the V gene TRBV7-9; TRBD2 agrees at 7 bases. V was clipped by 5 bases and J by 7 bases; unmatched bases: 8. CDR1 is SEHNR and CDR2 is FQNEAQ in the germline V gene (reference sequence). The CDR3 extends over 13 amino acids. The CDR3 DNA reads TGTGCCAGCAGCCCCCCACGCGGGGGTGAGCAGTACTTC. Its translation is CASSPPRGGEQYF.

The genes are TRBV5-1 and TRBJ2-2; a weak D match, TRBD1 (6 bases). The CDR3 spans 12 residues. The V end lost 6 bases, the J end lost 4 bases, and 7 bases lay between the germline ends. Germline V CDR1 and CDR2: SGHRS, YFSETQ. CDR3 in DNA: TGCGCCAGCACAGGGGTCACCGGGGAGCTGTTTTTT. Amino acids: CASTGVTGELFF. Filled out from reference TRBV5-1 and TRBJ2-2, the complete variable domain reads KAGVTQTPRYLIKTRGQQVTLSCSPISGHRSVSWYQQTPGQGLQFLFEYFSETQRNKGNFPGRFSGRQFSNSRSEMNVSTLELGDSALYLCASTGVTGELFFGEGSRLTVL.

This clone was detected a few times. CDR3 loop: CASSPGDVMNTEAFF. The CDR3 coding sequence is TGCGCCAGCAGCCCGGGGGACGTAATGAACACTGAAGCTTTCTTT. The chain couples TRBV5-1 to TRBJ1-1, with D possibly TRBD1 on 5 matching bases. V was pared by 4 bases and J by 0 bases, with 13 bases between. The CDR3 covers 15 residues. The germline gives CDR1 SGHRS, CDR2 YFSETQ.

The CDR3 loop is CSVEDREDYTEAFF. CDR3 coding DNA: TGCAGCGTTGAAGACAGGGAAGACTACACTGAAGCTTTCTTT. The V gene is TRBV29-1, the J gene TRBJ1-1; D is possibly TRBD1 (5 bases). The CDR3 sequence is 14 residues long. Trimming shortened V by 0 bases and J by 3 bases, and 11 bases separated the two germline ends. CDR1 SQVTM and CDR2 ANQGSEA come from the germline V gene.

This chain uses TRBV29-1 with TRBJ2-7; 7 bases align to TRBD2. Germline CDR1 is SQVTM and CDR2 is ANQGSEA. The V and J ends lost 4 bases and 0 bases, in that order; junction bases with no gene match: 3. The CDR3 loop spans 13 amino acids. This chain's CDR3 is CSVGDYHSYEQYF. CDR3 sequence (DNA): TGCAGCGTTGGGGACTACCACTCCTACGAGCAGTACTTC.

This clone was seen a few times. The chain links TRBV4-3 to TRBJ2-5; TRBD1 aligns across 8 bases. Germline V gene data show CDR1 as LGHNA and CDR2 as YSLEER. V lost 0 bases and J lost 4; bases outside the gene matches: 7. The CDR3 has 16 residues. For the CDR3, the DNA is TGCGCCAGCAGCCAAGATTACGCAGGGACAGGAGAGACCCAGTACTTC. This translates into CASSQDYAGTGETQYF.